This is a list of T cell receptor beta chains from one sample in a study of preoperative IRX-2 immunotherapy in early breast cancer. Generated by immunoSEQ multiplex PCR, the TCRdb table keeps only in-frame clones and is missing some. The sample yields about 23,000 clones, 80% to 90% seen once. The sample in question was tumor tissue, obtained after IRX-2 immunotherapy. The receptor set was obtained from a human donor with breast cancer. CDR3s include the opening cysteine and the closing phenylalanine or tryptophan. The D gene is left open where the match is weak. A clone size is listed for some rows: how often the clone was seen (once, few, many), or a class if it is expanded.

TRBV19	TRBJ1-2	NA	NA	CASSIDSLAVVGYTF	TGTGCCAGTAGTATAGATTCTCTCGCCGTGGTTGGCTACACCTTC
TRBV4-3	TRBJ2-7	NA	NA	CASSQGIGSFSYEQYF	TGCGCCAGCAGCCAAGGAATAGGAAGTTTCTCCTACGAGCAGTACTTC
TRBV10-1	TRBJ1-2	NA	NA	CASSPGETYGYTF	TGCGCCAGCAGCCCAGGGGAGACCTATGGCTACACCTTC
TRBV9	TRBJ2-3	NA	NA	CASSYGDTQYF	TGTGCCAGCAGCTACGGGGATACGCAGTATTTT
TRBV10-3	TRBJ2-6	NA	NA	CAISESGSPGANVLTF	TGTGCCATCAGTGAGTCGGGTAGTCCGGGGGCCAACGTCCTGACTTTC
TRBV5-1	TRBJ2-7	NA	NA	CASSLEWGWEQYF	TGCGCCAGCAGCTTGGAATGGGGGTGGGAGCAGTACTTC
TRBV4-3	TRBJ2-3	NA	NA	CASSQDMRGDTQYF	TGCGCCAGCAGCCAAGATATGAGGGGGGATACGCAGTATTTT
TRBV6-5	TRBJ2-7	NA	NA	CASSYIRGRYEQYF	TGTGCCAGCAGTTATATTCGGGGGCGGTACGAGCAGTACTTC
TRBV19	TRBJ1-3	TRBD1	NA	CASSTGTGSGNTIYF	TGTGCCAGTAGTACAGGGACAGGCTCTGGAAACACCATATATTTT
TRBV10-2	TRBJ2-7	TRBD1	once	CAMGDSTYEQYF	TGCGCCATGGGGGACAGCACCTACGAGCAGTACTTC
TRBV5-4	TRBJ2-1	TRBD2	NA	CASSSGTSGSEQFF	TGTGCCAGCAGCTCCGGGACTAGCGGGTCTGAGCAGTTCTTC
TRBV6-1	TRBJ1-6	NA	NA	CASSGRASYNSPLHF	TGTGCCAGCAGCGGCAGGGCGTCCTATAATTCACCCCTCCACTTT
TRBV28	TRBJ2-7	NA	NA	CASSLWAASLRQYF	TGTGCCAGCAGTTTATGGGCAGCGTCCCTCCGGCAGTACTTC
TRBV5-1	TRBJ2-1	TRBD1	NA	CASTPDRVSYNEQFF	TGCGCCAGCACCCCGGACAGGGTATCCTACAATGAGCAGTTCTTC
TRBV27	TRBJ1-6	NA	NA	CASSSTSGTYNSPLHF	TGTGCCAGCAGTTCCACCTCAGGGACTTATAATTCACCCCTCCACTTT
TRBV5-4	TRBJ2-1	NA	NA	CASSWSDNEQFF	TGTGCCAGCAGCTGGAGTGACAATGAGCAGTTCTTC
TRBV11-2	TRBJ2-1	TRBD2	NA	CASSLLGQSFAGGDNEQFF	TGTGCCAGCAGCTTACTTGGACAGTCTTTCGCGGGAGGGGACAATGAGCAGTTCTTC
TRBV28	TRBJ2-7	NA	NA	CASSRDSLGEQYF	TGTGCCAGCAGTCGGGACTCCCTGGGCGAGCAGTACTTC
TRBV11-2	TRBJ2-7	NA	NA	CASSLDSGNEQYF	TGTGCCAGCAGCTTAGATTCCGGGAACGAGCAGTACTTC
TRBV6-5	TRBJ1-2	NA	once	CASSYSLGANYGYTF	TGTGCCAGCAGTTACTCACTGGGAGCTAACTATGGCTACACCTTC
TRBV9	TRBJ1-2	NA	NA	CASSIQGTGGYTF	TGTGCCAGCAGCATACAGGGAACAGGGGGCTACACCTTC
TRBV2	TRBJ2-3	NA	NA	CASSERFGGDTQYF	TGTGCCAGCAGTGAAAGGTTTGGCGGAGATACGCAGTATTTT
TRBV2	TRBJ1-2	NA	few	CARLVRDYGYTF	TGTGCCAGGTTGGTCAGAGACTATGGCTACACCTTC
TRBV19	TRBJ2-7	NA	NA	CASKERGRSFYEQYF	TGTGCCAGTAAAGAAAGGGGCCGTTCGTTCTACGAGCAGTACTTC
TRBV10-2	TRBJ2-7	TRBD1	NA	CASSDFRDSHEQYF	TGCGCCAGCAGTGATTTCCGGGACAGCCACGAGCAGTACTTC
TRBV21-1	TRBJ1-1	NA	NA	CASSVPNLRQLNTEAFF	TGTGCCAGCAGCGTACCGAACCTACGACAATTGAACACTGAAGCTTTCTTT
TRBV7-2	TRBJ2-2	NA	NA	CASSLIPLGLLNTGELFF	TGTGCCAGCAGCTTAATACCACTCGGACTCCTTAACACCGGGGAGCTGTTTTTT
TRBV19	TRBJ2-3	NA	NA	CASSIGRGEDTQYF	TGTGCCAGTAGTATAGGGCGAGGGGAAGATACGCAGTATTTT
TRBV29-1	TRBJ1-3	TRBD1	medium-sized	CSATGVGNTIYF	TGCAGCGCTACAGGGGTTGGAAACACCATATATTTT
TRBV10-3	TRBJ1-5	TRBD1	NA	CATTGQVNQPQHF	TGTGCCACCACGGGACAGGTTAATCAGCCCCAGCATTTT
TRBV19	TRBJ2-2	TRBD2	NA	CASSVLAGGPSGELFF	TGTGCCAGTAGTGTTCTAGCGGGGGGGCCTAGCGGGGAGCTGTTTTTT
TRBV6-6	TRBJ1-4	TRBD1	NA	CASSSLDRVDEKLFF	TGTGCCAGCAGTTCCTTGGACAGGGTCGATGAAAAACTGTTTTTT
TRBV5-1	TRBJ2-3	TRBD2	NA	CASSLDGLAGTPTDTQYF	TGCGCCAGCAGCTTGGATGGACTAGCGGGTACCCCCACAGATACGCAGTATTTT
TRBV9	TRBJ2-3	TRBD1	NA	CASSGGGGQGSDTQYF	TGTGCCAGCAGCGGAGGTGGGGGACAGGGCTCAGATACGCAGTATTTT
TRBV30	TRBJ1-5	NA	NA	CAWSRNSNQPQHF	TGTGCCTGGAGTCGCAATAGCAATCAGCCCCAGCATTTT
TRBV5-1	TRBJ2-3	NA	NA	CASSLETEIDTQYF	TGCGCCAGCAGCTTGGAGACGGAAATAGATACGCAGTATTTT
TRBV5-1	TRBJ2-7	NA	NA	CASSAPATYEQYF	TGCGCCAGCAGCGCCCCAGCGACCTACGAGCAGTACTTC
TRBV20-1	TRBJ2-5	NA	NA	CSARPPETQYF	TGCAGTGCAAGACCCCCCGAGACCCAGTACTTC
TRBV5-1	TRBJ2-2	NA	NA	CASSSAEGHITGELFF	TGCGCCAGCAGCTCAGCAGAAGGGCACATCACCGGGGAGCTGTTTTTT
TRBV10-3	TRBJ2-1	TRBD2	NA	CAIRETSGDTNNEQFF	TGTGCCATCAGGGAGACTAGCGGGGATACCAACAATGAGCAGTTCTTC
TRBV5-1	TRBJ1-1	NA	NA	CASSSSTGSVEAFF	TGCGCCAGCAGCTCCTCCACAGGGTCGGTTGAAGCTTTCTTT
TRBV5-5	TRBJ2-2	TRBD1	NA	CASSKTGTGWRNTGELFF	TGTGCCAGCAGCAAAACCGGGACAGGGTGGCGGAACACCGGGGAGCTGTTTTTT
TRBV6-1	TRBJ1-4	NA	few	CAIKPGPSEKLFF	TGTGCCATAAAACCGGGCCCAAGTGAAAAACTGTTTTTT
TRBV7-8	TRBJ2-2	NA	NA	CASRGLPNTGELFF	TGTGCCAGCAGGGGTCTGCCGAACACCGGGGAGCTGTTTTTT
TRBV10-2	TRBJ1-3	TRBD1	few	CASSEGTGESGNTIYF	TGCGCCAGCAGTGAGGGGACAGGGGAATCTGGAAACACCATATATTTT
TRBV7-9	TRBJ2-5	NA	NA	CASSLTETQYF	TGTGCCAGCAGCTTAACGGAGACCCAGTACTTC
TRBV11-3	TRBJ2-3	NA	NA	CASSGGGWGNTDTQYF	TGTGCCAGCAGCGGAGGAGGTTGGGGCAACACAGATACGCAGTATTTT
TRBV5-1	TRBJ2-3	TRBD2	NA	CASSFSGGAADTQYF	TGCGCCAGCAGCTTTAGCGGGGGGGCCGCAGATACGCAGTATTTT
TRBV19	TRBJ2-1	NA	NA	CASSVLLATNNEQFF	TGTGCCAGTAGTGTCCTTCTAGCGACCAACAATGAGCAGTTCTTC
TRBV2	TRBJ1-5	TRBD1	NA	CATQGWGNQPQHF	TGTGCCACACAGGGGTGGGGTAATCAGCCCCAGCATTTT
TRBV19	TRBJ1-5	NA	NA	CASSTRVLSNQPQHF	TGTGCCAGTAGTACCAGGGTCCTTAGCAATCAGCCCCAGCATTTT
TRBV2	TRBJ2-5	TRBD2	NA	CAGGLAGMETQYF	TGTGCCGGGGGACTAGCCGGCATGGAGACCCAGTACTTC
TRBV7-2	TRBJ2-3	TRBD2	NA	CASSLERGRGTQYF	TGTGCCAGCAGCTTAGAGCGGGGGAGAGGTACGCAGTATTTT
TRBV19	TRBJ1-5	TRBD1	NA	CASSDRVNQPQHF	TGTGCCAGTTCTGACAGGGTGAATCAGCCCCAGCATTTT
TRBV10-1	TRBJ2-5	NA	few	CASSPGQSGETQYF	TGCGCCAGCAGCCCAGGCCAATCCGGGGAGACCCAGTACTTC